The entry that follows covers one TCR beta chain sequence. Its matching antigen is unknown. Researchers set a sequencing depth target of 1 in 200,000 to 1 in 1 million T cells. Profiling relied on immunoSEQ multiplex PCR, and the TCRdb table lists in-frame clones only, not all of them. The table has more than 200,000 clones, 79% seen once. This entry is derived from a study of cytotoxic CD8 clonotypes in ibrutinib-treated CLL. In the study overall: Once treatment had gone on for a median of approximately 11 months, range 6 to 36, response samples were drawn.

Study outcomes and limitations: Clonality increased at ibrutinib response and stayed stable in sustained remission. At progression, however, it fell back toward baseline. Shared public clonotypes were rare, and on treatment they either got smaller or stayed the same.

The germline CDR1 and CDR2 sequences are SGHAT and FQNNGV. Between the trimmed V and J ends, which lost 1 base and 0 bases, there was a span of 3 bases. CDR3 length: 14 residues. This specimen was PBMCs, taken after 12 months of ibrutinib treatment. The chain links TRBV11-2 to TRBJ2-2; D gene ambiguous. The sequence was collected from a human donor with chronic lymphocytic leukemia. Here the CDR3 reads CASSLGPNTGELFF. The CDR3 nucleotides are TGTGCCAGCAGCTTAGGTCCGAACACCGGGGAGCTGTTTTTT.